This TCR beta chain originates from a study of T cells in localized non-small cell lung cancer. Clones were read by immunoSEQ multiplex PCR, and TCRdb kept only the in-frame ones, dropping some. The table includes 23,000 or so clones, approximately 90% detected once. Note on this clone: The antigen is not known.

There are 13 residues in the CDR3. Study-wide results and limits: In adjacent lung, a median roughly 60 of the top 100 tumor clones were found. Uninvolved adjacent lung showed the highest T cell clonality, exceeding tumor. Greater blood T cell density accompanied longer overall survival.

The chain employs TRBV21-1 and TRBJ2-3; the table's D call, TRBD2, has no DNA check behind it. TRBV21-1 is tagged as a pseudogene. This clonotype was sampled from a woman aged 35-75 years with stage I lung adenocarcinoma. The sample consisted of peripheral blood, taken before any cancer treatment. CDR3 region: CASSLSVTDTQYF. Written as DNA, the CDR3 is TGTGCCAGCAGCCTCTCGGTCACAGATACGCAGTATTTT.